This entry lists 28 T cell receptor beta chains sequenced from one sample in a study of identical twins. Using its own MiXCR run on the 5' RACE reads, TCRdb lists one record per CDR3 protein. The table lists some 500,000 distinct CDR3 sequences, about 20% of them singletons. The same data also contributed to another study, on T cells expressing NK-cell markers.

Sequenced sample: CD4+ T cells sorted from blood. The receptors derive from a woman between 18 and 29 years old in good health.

The CDR3 loop reads CSAEGLAGYFSYNEQFF. In DNA form, the CDR3 reads TGCAGTGCAGAAGGACTAGCGGGATATTTCTCCTACAATGAGCAGTTCTTC. This chain links TRBV20-1 with TRBJ2-1; 12 bases line up with TRBD2. The V segment lost 6 bases and the J segment 0 bases; nucleotides outside the gene matches: 9. In germline, CDR1 is DFQATT, CDR2 SNEGSKA (reference sequence). This CDR3 has 17 amino acids.

This CDR3 reads CASSAGGGTGELFF. In DNA form, the CDR3 reads TGTGCCAGCAGTGCGGGAGGGGGCACCGGGGAGCTGTTTTTT. The chain is built from TRBV2 and TRBJ2-2, with 8 positions matching TRBD2. The V and J ends lost 4 bases and 4 bases, in that order; junction bases with no gene match: 2. From germline, CDR1 is SNHLY and CDR2 FYNNEI. This CDR3 has 14 residues.

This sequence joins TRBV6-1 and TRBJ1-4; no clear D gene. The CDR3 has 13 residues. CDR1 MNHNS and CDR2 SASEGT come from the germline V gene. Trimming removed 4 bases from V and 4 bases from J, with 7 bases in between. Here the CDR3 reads CASSVSVNEKLFF. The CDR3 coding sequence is TGTGCCAGCAGTGTGTCTGTTAATGAAAAACTGTTTTTT.

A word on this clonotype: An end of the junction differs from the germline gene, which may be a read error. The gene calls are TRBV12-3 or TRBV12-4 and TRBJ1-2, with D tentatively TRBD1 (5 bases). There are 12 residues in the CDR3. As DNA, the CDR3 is TGTGCCAGCAGTTTCGGCAGGGCCTACCCATCCTTC. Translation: CASSFGRAYPSF.

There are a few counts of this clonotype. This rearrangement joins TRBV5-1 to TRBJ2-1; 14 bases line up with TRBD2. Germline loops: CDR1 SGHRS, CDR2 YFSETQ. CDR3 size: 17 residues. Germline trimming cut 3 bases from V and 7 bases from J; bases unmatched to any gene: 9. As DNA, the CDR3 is TGCGCCAGCAGCTCCCCGACTAGCGGGAGGGCGGGAAATGAGCAGTTCTTC. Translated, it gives CASSSPTSGRAGNEQFF. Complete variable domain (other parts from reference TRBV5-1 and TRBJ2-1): KAGVTQTPRYLIKTRGQQVTLSCSPISGHRSVSWYQQTPGQGLQFLFEYFSETQRNKGNFPGRFSGRQFSNSRSEMNVSTLELGDSALYLCASSSPTSGRAGNEQFFGPGTRLTVL.

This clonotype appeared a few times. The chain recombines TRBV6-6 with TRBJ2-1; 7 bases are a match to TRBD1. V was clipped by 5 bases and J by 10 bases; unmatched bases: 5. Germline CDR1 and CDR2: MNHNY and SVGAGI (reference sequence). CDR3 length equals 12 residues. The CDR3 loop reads CASSGYRGEQFF. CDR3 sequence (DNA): TGTGCCAGCAGTGGTTACAGGGGCGAGCAGTTCTTC.

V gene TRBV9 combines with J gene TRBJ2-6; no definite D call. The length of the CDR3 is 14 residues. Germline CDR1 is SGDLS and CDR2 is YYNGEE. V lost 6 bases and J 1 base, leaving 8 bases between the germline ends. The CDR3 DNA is TGTGCCAGCAAACCCGTTTCTGGGGCCAACGTCCTGACTTTC. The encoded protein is CASKPVSGANVLTF.

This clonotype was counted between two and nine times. CDR3 DNA sequence: TGTGCCAGCAGCTTACAGGGAGTTGGTAGAGGGCATGAGCAGTTCTTC. This gives the protein CASSLQGVGRGHEQFF. The chain is built from TRBV7-2 and TRBJ2-1; TRBD1 or TRBD2 may be the D gene (5 bases each). Germline V gene sequence: CDR1 SGHTA, CDR2 FQGNSA. This CDR3 has 16 residues. V lost 2 bases, J lost 8 bases, and 19 bases lay in between.

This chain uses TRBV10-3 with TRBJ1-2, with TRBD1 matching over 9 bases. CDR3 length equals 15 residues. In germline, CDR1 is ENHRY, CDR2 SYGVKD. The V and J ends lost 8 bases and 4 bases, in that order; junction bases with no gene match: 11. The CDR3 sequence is CAIRTGVPGGYGYTF. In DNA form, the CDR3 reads TGTGCCATCCGGACAGGGGTCCCTGGTGGCTATGGCTACACCTTC.

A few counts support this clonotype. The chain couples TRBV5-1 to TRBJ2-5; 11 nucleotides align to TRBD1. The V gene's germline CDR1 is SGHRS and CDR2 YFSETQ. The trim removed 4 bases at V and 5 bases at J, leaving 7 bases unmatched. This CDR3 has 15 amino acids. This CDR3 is CASSPRTGGEETQYF. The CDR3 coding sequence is TGCGCCAGCAGCCCACGGACAGGGGGCGAGGAGACCCAGTACTTC.

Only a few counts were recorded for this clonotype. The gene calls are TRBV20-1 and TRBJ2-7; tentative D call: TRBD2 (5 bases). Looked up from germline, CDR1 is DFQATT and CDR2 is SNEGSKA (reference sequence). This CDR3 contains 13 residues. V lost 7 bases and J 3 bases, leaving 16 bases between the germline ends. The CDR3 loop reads CSGQARVDYEQYF. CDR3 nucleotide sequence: TGCAGTGGTCAGGCGAGGGTAGACTACGAGCAGTACTTC.

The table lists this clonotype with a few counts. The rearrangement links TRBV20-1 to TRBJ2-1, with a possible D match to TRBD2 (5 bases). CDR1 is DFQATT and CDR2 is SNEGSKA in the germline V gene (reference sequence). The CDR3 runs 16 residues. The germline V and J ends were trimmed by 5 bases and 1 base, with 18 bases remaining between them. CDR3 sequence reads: CSAPGAAVKSYNEQFF. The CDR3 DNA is TGCAGTGCTCCCGGAGCGGCCGTTAAATCCTACAATGAGCAGTTCTTC.

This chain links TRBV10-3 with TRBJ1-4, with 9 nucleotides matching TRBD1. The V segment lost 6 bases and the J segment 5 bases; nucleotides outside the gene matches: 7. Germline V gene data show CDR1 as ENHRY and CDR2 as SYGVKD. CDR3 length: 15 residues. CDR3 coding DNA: TGTGCCATCAGGGGACAGGGCGTTGGGAATGAAAAACTGTTTTTT. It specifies CAIRGQGVGNEKLFF.

The DNA of the CDR3 is TGCAGTGCATCCGGTTCAGGCCTGTACAATGAGCAGTTCTTC. Its protein is CSASGSGLYNEQFF. V usage is TRBV20-1 and J usage is TRBJ2-1, with D unresolved. V lost 6 bases to trimming and J lost 4 bases, with 16 bases between them. The CDR3 has 14 residues. CDR1 is DFQATT, CDR2 SNEGSKA, per germline (reference sequence).

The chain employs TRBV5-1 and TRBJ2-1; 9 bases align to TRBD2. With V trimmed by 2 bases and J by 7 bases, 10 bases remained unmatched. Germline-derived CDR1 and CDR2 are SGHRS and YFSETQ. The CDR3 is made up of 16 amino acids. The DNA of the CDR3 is TGCGCCAGCAGCTTCCAAGTTGCGGGAGGGCGGAATGAGCAGTTCTTC. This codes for CASSFQVAGGRNEQFF.

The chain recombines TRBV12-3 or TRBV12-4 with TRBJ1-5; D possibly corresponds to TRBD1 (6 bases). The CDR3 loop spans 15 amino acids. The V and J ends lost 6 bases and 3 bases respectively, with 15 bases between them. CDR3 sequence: CASSPRGGYNQPQHF. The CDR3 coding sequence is TGTGCCAGCAGCCCGAGGGGGGGGTACAATCAGCCCCAGCATTTT.

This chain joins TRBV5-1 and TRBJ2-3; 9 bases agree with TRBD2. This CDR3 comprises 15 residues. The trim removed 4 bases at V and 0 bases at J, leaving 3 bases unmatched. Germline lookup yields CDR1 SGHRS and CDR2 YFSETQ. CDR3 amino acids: CASSLREGSTDTQYF. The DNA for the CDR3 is TGCGCCAGCAGCCTGCGGGAGGGGAGCACAGATACGCAGTATTTT.

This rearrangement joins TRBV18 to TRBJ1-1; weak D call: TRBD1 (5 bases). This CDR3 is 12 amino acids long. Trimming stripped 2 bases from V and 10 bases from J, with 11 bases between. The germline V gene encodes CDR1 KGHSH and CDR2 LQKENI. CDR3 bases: TGTGCCAGCTCACCAATTAGCGGGGGAGCTTTCTTT. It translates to CASSPISGGAFF. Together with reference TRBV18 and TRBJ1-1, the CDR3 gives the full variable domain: NAGVMQNPRHLVRRRGQEARLRCSPMKGHSHVYWYRQLPEEGLKFMVYLQKENIIDESGMPKERFSAEFPKEGPSILRIQQVVRGDSAAYFCASSPISGGAFFGQGTRLTVV.

CDR3 in amino acids: CASSSILKTGRDEQFF. CDR3 nucleotides: TGTGCCAGCAGTTCGATATTGAAAACAGGGCGAGATGAGCAGTTCTTC. The chain couples TRBV6-4 to TRBJ2-1; tentatively, D is TRBD1 (6 bases). The CDR3 extends over 16 amino acids. Trimming removed 5 bases from V and 8 bases from J, with 22 bases in between. Germline CDR1 MRHNA, CDR2 SNTAGT.

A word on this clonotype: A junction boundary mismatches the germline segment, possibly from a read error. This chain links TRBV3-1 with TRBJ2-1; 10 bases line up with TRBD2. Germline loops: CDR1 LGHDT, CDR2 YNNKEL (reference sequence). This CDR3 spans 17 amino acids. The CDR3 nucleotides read TGTGCCTGCAGTTCGCCCCTACTAGCGGGGCTTTACAATGAGCAGTTCTTC. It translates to CACSSPLLAGLYNEQFF.

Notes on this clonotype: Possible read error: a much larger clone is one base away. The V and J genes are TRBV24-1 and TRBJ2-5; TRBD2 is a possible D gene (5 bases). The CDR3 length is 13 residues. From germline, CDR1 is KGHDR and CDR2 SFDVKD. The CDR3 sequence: CATSDSGSETEYF. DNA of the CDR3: TGTGCCACCAGTGATTCGGGAAGCGAGACCGAGTACTTC.

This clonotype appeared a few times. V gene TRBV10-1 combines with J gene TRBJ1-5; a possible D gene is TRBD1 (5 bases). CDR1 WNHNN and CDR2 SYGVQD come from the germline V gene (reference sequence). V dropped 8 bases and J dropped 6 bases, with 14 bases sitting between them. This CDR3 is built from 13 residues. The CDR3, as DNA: TGCGCCAGCCAAGGGGAGACGGGTCAGCCCCAGCATTTT. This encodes CASQGETGQPQHF.

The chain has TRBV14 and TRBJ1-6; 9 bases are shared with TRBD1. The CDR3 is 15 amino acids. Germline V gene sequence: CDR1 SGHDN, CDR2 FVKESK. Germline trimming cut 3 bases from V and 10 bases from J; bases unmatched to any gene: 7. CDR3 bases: TGTGCCAGCAGCCAGATGGGACAGGGCGGGTCACCCCTCCACTTT. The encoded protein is CASSQMGQGGSPLHF.

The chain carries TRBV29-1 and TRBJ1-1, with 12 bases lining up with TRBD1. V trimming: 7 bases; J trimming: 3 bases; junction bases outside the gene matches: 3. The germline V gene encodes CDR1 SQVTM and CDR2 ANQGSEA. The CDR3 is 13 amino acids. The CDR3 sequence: CSGGQGAHTEAFF. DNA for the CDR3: TGCAGCGGGGGACAGGGGGCGCACACTGAAGCTTTCTTT.

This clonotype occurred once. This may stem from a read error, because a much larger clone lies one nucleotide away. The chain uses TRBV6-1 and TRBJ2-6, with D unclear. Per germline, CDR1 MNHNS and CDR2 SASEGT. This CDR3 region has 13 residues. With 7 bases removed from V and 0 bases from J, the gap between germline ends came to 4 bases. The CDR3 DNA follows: TGTGCCAGCAAGGACTCTGGGGCCAACGTCCTGACTTTC. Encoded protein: CASKDSGANVLTF.

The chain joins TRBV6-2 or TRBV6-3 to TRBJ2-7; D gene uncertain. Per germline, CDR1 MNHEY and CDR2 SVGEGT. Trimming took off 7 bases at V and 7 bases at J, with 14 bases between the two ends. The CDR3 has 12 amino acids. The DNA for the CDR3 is TGTGCCAGCACCCTTACAGCTCGGGAGCAGTACTTC. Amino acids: CASTLTAREQYF.

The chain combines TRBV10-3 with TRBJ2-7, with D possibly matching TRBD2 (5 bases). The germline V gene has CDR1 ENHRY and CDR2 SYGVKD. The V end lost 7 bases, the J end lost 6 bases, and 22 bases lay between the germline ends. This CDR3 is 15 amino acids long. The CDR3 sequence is CAITDDSEGPFEQYF. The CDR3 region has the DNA TGTGCCATCACCGATGACTCCGAGGGTCCCTTCGAGCAGTACTTC.

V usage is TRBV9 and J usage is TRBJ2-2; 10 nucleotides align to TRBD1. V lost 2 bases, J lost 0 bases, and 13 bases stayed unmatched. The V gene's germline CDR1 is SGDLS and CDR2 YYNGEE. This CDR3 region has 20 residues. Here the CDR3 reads CASSVKRDRGPFANTGELFF. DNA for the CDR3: TGTGCCAGCAGCGTTAAGCGGGACAGGGGACCATTCGCGAACACCGGGGAGCTGTTTTTT.